Below are 19 T cell receptor beta chains sequenced from a single sample in a study of CD8 T cells in Susac syndrome. RNA totalling about 0.45 to 1 ug underwent reverse transcription with random hexamers. Each CDR3 protein gets one entry after TCRdb re-called the immunoSEQ multiplex PCR reads with MiXCR. This table has approximately 94,000 distinct CDR3 sequences, 95% appearing once. Sequencing was done on a sample of CD8+ T cells from PBMCs. The receptor set was obtained from a human donor with Susac syndrome.

V usage is TRBV2 and J usage is TRBJ2-4; tentative D call: TRBD2 (6 bases). CDR1 SNHLY and CDR2 FYNNEI come from the germline V gene. The ends were cut back, 6 bases at V and 1 base at J, with 10 bases in the middle. CDR3 length: 14 amino acids. The CDR3 sequence: CASREGLAKNIQYF. In DNA form, the CDR3 reads TGTGCCAGCAGGGAGGGTCTGGCCAAAAACATTCAGTACTTC.

The chain recombines TRBV4-2 with TRBJ2-5; TRBD2 agrees at 10 bases. The J segment lost 9 bases and the V segment lost 3 bases, leaving 13 bases of the junction unmatched. Per the germline V gene, CDR1 is LGHNA and CDR2 is YNFKEQ. The CDR3 extends over 16 amino acids. For the CDR3, the DNA is TGTGCCAGCAGCCAGGGTGACAGCGGGAGGGCCTATCCCCAGTACTTC. Its protein product is CASSQGDSGRAYPQYF.

The chain couples TRBV5-5 to TRBJ2-2; 16 nucleotides line up with TRBD2. V was pared by 3 bases and J by 4 bases, with 6 bases of the junction left unmatched. Germline values: CDR1 SGHKS, CDR2 YYEKEE (reference sequence). The CDR3 spans 18 residues. For the CDR3, the DNA is TGTGCCAGCAGCTCTCCGGGACTAGCGGGAGGGATCACCGGGGAGCTGTTTTTT. This encodes CASSSPGLAGGITGELFF.

This rearrangement joins TRBV3-1 to TRBJ1-2; D ambiguous. This CDR3 comprises 13 residues. CDR1 and CDR2 (germline): LGHDT, YNNKEL (reference sequence). Trimming pared 0 bases from V and 4 bases from J, leaving 6 bases between. In DNA form, the CDR3 reads TGTGCCAGCAGCCAAGATGGAACCTATGGCTACACCTTC. Protein sequence: CASSQDGTYGYTF.

The chain is built from TRBV5-1 and TRBJ2-5; D gene unclear. The germline V gene has CDR1 SGHRS and CDR2 YFSETQ. The V and J ends lost 5 bases and 0 bases respectively, with 17 bases between them. The CDR3 runs to 16 residues. This chain's CDR3 is CASSPVDEENQETQYF. The CDR3 nucleotides are TGCGCCAGCAGTCCGGTTGACGAGGAAAACCAAGAGACCCAGTACTTC.

The J gene is TRBJ1-2, the V gene TRBV6-6; the match to TRBD1 covers 10 bases. The V segment lost 5 bases and the J segment 6 bases; nucleotides outside the gene matches: 12. Germline loops: CDR1 MNHNY, CDR2 SVGAGI (reference sequence). This CDR3 has 16 amino acids. The CDR3 sequence: CASSQRAGTGVDGYTF. The DNA for the CDR3 is TGTGCCAGCAGTCAGAGAGCCGGGACAGGGGTGGATGGCTACACCTTC.

V gene TRBV20-1 combines with J gene TRBJ1-2; a possible D gene is TRBD1 (6 bases). CDR3 size: 15 residues. Germline-derived CDR1 and CDR2 are DFQATT and SNEGSKA (reference sequence). V was shortened by 3 bases and J by 0 bases, with 14 bases between the two germline ends. For the CDR3, the DNA is TGCAGTGCTAGTCCCCGGACAGCAACTAACTATGGCTACACCTTC. This translates into CSASPRTATNYGYTF.

The V and J genes are TRBV28 and TRBJ2-7, with D unclear. The V gene lost 8 bases and the J gene lost 5 bases, with 10 bases spanning the gap. Germline V CDR1 and CDR2: MDHEN, SYDVKM. The CDR3 loop spans 11 amino acids. CDR3 region: CASEMSNEQYF. CDR3 bases: TGTGCCAGCGAAATGAGTAACGAGCAGTACTTC.

The chain joins TRBV10-3 to TRBJ2-5; D may be TRBD1 (6 bases). The CDR3 has 14 amino acids. V was shortened by 6 bases and J by 3 bases, with 14 bases between the two germline ends. Germline V CDR1 and CDR2: ENHRY, SYGVKD. DNA of the CDR3: TGTGCCATCAGGGGGCAGGGGTTCGAAGAGACCCAGTACTTC. Protein sequence: CAIRGQGFEETQYF.

The chain employs TRBV29-1 and TRBJ2-2, with 7 bases identical to TRBD2. Germline V gene lookup returns CDR1 SQVTM and CDR2 ANQGSEA. Germline trimming cut 4 bases from V and 4 bases from J; bases unmatched to any gene: 9. This CDR3 is 15 amino acids long. CDR3: CSVVGPGGGTGELFF. CDR3 sequence (DNA): TGCAGCGTTGTTGGGCCGGGAGGCGGCACCGGGGAGCTGTTTTTT.

The CDR3 is CASSPGGGGNTDTQYF. The DNA of the CDR3 is TGTGCCAGCAGTCCAGGCGGGGGGGGGAACACAGATACGCAGTATTTT. This rearrangement joins TRBV12-3 or TRBV12-4 to TRBJ2-3; 9 positions match TRBD2. The CDR3 totals 16 residues. Germline trimming cut 5 bases from V and 2 bases from J; bases unmatched to any gene: 8.

This rearrangement joins TRBV20-1 to TRBJ2-7; D is perhaps TRBD2 (5 bases). The CDR3 consists of 14 residues. Germline CDR1 DFQATT, CDR2 SNEGSKA (reference sequence). The CDR3 sequence: CSAHHMGEFYEQYF. CDR3 bases: TGCAGCGCCCACCATATGGGAGAGTTCTACGAGCAGTACTTC.

This clonotype was counted between two and nine times. The chain carries TRBV3-1 and TRBJ2-5; no clear D gene. Trimming left V 5 bases short and J 0 bases short, with 7 bases between. Germline values: CDR1 LGHDT, CDR2 YNNKEL (reference sequence). The CDR3 is 13 residues long. In DNA, the CDR3 is TGTGCCAGCAGCTTAGGCTACCAAGAGACCCAGTACTTC. This translates into CASSLGYQETQYF.

The genes are TRBV10-3 and TRBJ2-5; possibly TRBD1 or TRBD2 for D (5 bases each). The CDR3 length is 14 residues. From germline, CDR1 is ENHRY and CDR2 SYGVKD. Trimming stripped 6 bases from V and 5 bases from J, with 16 bases between. CDR3 loop: CAISLTGPGETQYF. DNA of the CDR3: TGTGCCATCAGCCTAACAGGCCCGGGGGAGACCCAGTACTTC.

CDR3 sequence reads: CASSTDRAGDTEAFF. CDR3 sequence (DNA): TGTGCCAGCAGCACCGACAGGGCAGGTGACACTGAAGCTTTCTTT. The V gene is TRBV3-1, the J gene TRBJ1-1; 7 bases are shared with TRBD1. Germline V lookup: CDR1 LGHDT, CDR2 YNNKEL (reference sequence). CDR3 length: 15 residues. Germline trimming cut 5 bases from V and 3 bases from J; bases unmatched to any gene: 9.

V gene TRBV5-4 combines with J gene TRBJ2-7; 9 nucleotides line up with TRBD2. J lost 7 bases, V lost 0 bases, and 8 bases had no gene match. Looked up from germline, CDR1 is SGHNT and CDR2 is YYREEE (reference sequence). The CDR3 length is 15 residues. As DNA, the CDR3 is TGTGCCAGCAGCTTGGCCGATAGCGGGAGACGGGAGCAGTACTTC. This translates into CASSLADSGRREQYF.

The chain links TRBV4-2 to TRBJ2-5, with D possibly being TRBD1 (5 bases). This CDR3 contains 17 residues. Germline assignment: CDR1 LGHNA and CDR2 YNFKEQ. V shed 2 bases and J shed 6 bases, with 22 bases lying between them. The CDR3 spells CASSQWLTAPDPKTQYF. In DNA form, the CDR3 reads TGTGCCAGCAGCCAATGGTTGACAGCCCCCGATCCCAAGACCCAGTACTTC.

The chain couples TRBV11-2 to TRBJ2-4, with a weak D call TRBD1 (5 bases). The V gene's germline CDR1 is SGHAT and CDR2 FQNNGV. Trimming removed 5 bases at V and 0 bases at J, with 14 bases between. The CDR3 is 16 amino acids. This CDR3 reads CASSKKGLLAKNIQYF. CDR3 nucleotides: TGTGCCAGCAGCAAGAAGGGGTTACTAGCCAAAAACATTCAGTACTTC.

J is TRBJ1-5 and V is TRBV2; 9 bases line up with TRBD1. The CDR3 sequence is 17 residues long. Germline values: CDR1 SNHLY, CDR2 FYNNEI. Trimming cost V 6 bases and J 5 bases; bases outside gene matches: 14. CDR3 bases: TGTGCCAGCAGGCCCGGGACAGGGAACCCACTTTATCAGCCCCAGCATTTT. Translating it yields CASRPGTGNPLYQPQHF.